Listed below are T cell receptor beta chains from one sample, sequenced in a study of breast tumors, draining lymph nodes, adjacent tissues. TCRdb re-derived calls from the multiplex PCR reads in MiXCR, one entry per CDR3 protein. The top ten hold about 3.9% of the sample, which has approximately 230,000 distinct CDR3 sequences, 30% to 35% seen once. Source material: axillary lymph node tissue. These receptors were obtained from a female donor with breast cancer. Some clones in this sample may be carry-over from other donors' samples. Both conserved end residues are part of each CDR3. A D gene is named only where the DNA matches it firmly. The size of a clone is reported for some rows only, either as once, few or many, or as a class for expanded clones.

v_call,d_call,clone_size,j_call,cdr3_aa
TRBV6-4,TRBD1,many,TRBJ1-2,CASRGTDMVDTF
TRBV10-3,TRBD1,many,TRBJ2-7,CAISDAGGPYEQYF
TRBV12-3/TRBV12-4,.,many,TRBJ2-3,CARTGTDTQYF
TRBV27,TRBD1,.,TRBJ1-4,CASSGGIGQANEKLFF
TRBV7-8,.,many,TRBJ1-4,CASSKGQRSSPKLSEKLFF
TRBV6-5,TRBD1,few,TRBJ2-7,CASSPRTGESYEQYF
TRBV19,.,many,TRBJ1-2,CASSIGGSPYGYTF
TRBV6-6,TRBD2,many,TRBJ2-1,CASSPLAGGRRSYNEQFF
TRBV5-1,.,many,TRBJ1-2,CASSLEQGSGGYTF
TRBV20-1,.,many,TRBJ1-3,CSARLHSGNTIYF
TRBV5-1,TRBD1,.,TRBJ2-3,CASSPTGADTQYF
TRBV10-3,TRBD1,.,TRBJ2-6,CAISESGTGTGANVLTF
TRBV6-1,TRBD1,many,TRBJ2-7,CASSEGGQGYEQYF
TRBV19,.,.,TRBJ2-6,CASSIKGSAGANVLTF
TRBV18,TRBD1,few,TRBJ2-7,CASSTGGRTYEQYF
TRBV29-1,.,many,TRBJ2-3,CSVDWDTQYF
TRBV2,.,few,TRBJ1-1,CASSVQANTEAFF
TRBV10-3,.,many,TRBJ2-5,CAISEIAATQYF
TRBV2,.,.,TRBJ2-1,CASRIVNSESYNEQFF
TRBV20-1,.,.,TRBJ2-7,CSASRTPRDPEPCYEQYF
TRBV6-6,.,many,TRBJ2-3,CASSATSDTQYF
TRBV19,.,.,TRBJ1-2,CASTLGGINHYTF
TRBV5-1,TRBD1,.,TRBJ2-7,CASSLRDSSSYEQYF
TRBV24-1,.,.,TRBJ1-2,CATSVGSYGYTF
TRBV5-6,.,many,TRBJ2-7,CASSSDVRGFYEQYF
TRBV11-3,TRBD2,many,TRBJ2-1,CASSLTKREGINEQFF
TRBV7-3,.,many,TRBJ2-5,CASSFYGGETQYF
TRBV24-1,TRBD2,.,TRBJ2-5,CATSDLGTSGSQETQYF
TRBV7-9,.,many,TRBJ1-2,CASRMDTGYGYTF
TRBV7-9,.,.,TRBJ2-5,CASSLRRSVGGRDQETQYF
TRBV15,.,many,TRBJ2-3,CATSRVGRVSTDTQYF
TRBV4-2,.,many,TRBJ2-7,CASSQDLGAYEQYF
TRBV19,.,.,TRBJ1-2,CASSIETEKRERYGYTF
TRBV7-6,TRBD2,.,TRBJ2-5,CAGSLSGGQETRYF
TRBV12-3/TRBV12-4,TRBD2,many,TRBJ2-3,CASSRAGLRTDTQYF
TRBV11-2,.,many,TRBJ1-4,CASSSLGVGEKLFF
TRBV9,TRBD1,many,TRBJ2-2,CASSPRTGGTSNTGELFF
TRBV4-3,TRBD1,.,TRBJ1-4,CASSPGQGVRNEKLFF
TRBV5-1,TRBD1,.,TRBJ1-6,CASSLGRTGLNSPLHF
TRBV20-1,.,.,TRBJ1-3,CSAGPGNSRNTTYF